This TCR beta chain was retrieved from a study of T cell responses to AZD1222 COVID-19 vaccine. Overall study findings and caveats: Unmutated variant regions are reportedly targeted by nearly half of spike-specific TCRs. The sample set comprised mostly white British donors with more females, and clonal diversity was possibly underestimated. With two AZD1222 doses given, Spike-specific TCR breadth and depth both rose.

Profiled with immunoSEQ multiplex PCR; TCRdb holds only in-frame clones, not every one. The data hold nearly 110,000 clones, with about 93% observed a single time. This CDR3 contains 15 residues. The V gene's germline CDR1 is SGHRS and CDR2 YFSETQ. V shed 4 bases and J shed 4 bases, with 17 bases lying between them. Concerning this clone: Its specificity is not known.

This specimen was peripheral blood, taken 28 days after the second AZD1222 dose. The V call is TRBV5-1, the J call TRBJ1-1, with a tentative D call TRBD1 (6 bases). This clonotype was sampled from an adult who received the AZD1222 COVID-19 vaccine. CDR3 amino acids: CASSPGGGLGTEAFF. CDR3 DNA: TGCGCCAGCAGCCCCGGGGGGGGGCTGGGCACTGAAGCTTTCTTT.